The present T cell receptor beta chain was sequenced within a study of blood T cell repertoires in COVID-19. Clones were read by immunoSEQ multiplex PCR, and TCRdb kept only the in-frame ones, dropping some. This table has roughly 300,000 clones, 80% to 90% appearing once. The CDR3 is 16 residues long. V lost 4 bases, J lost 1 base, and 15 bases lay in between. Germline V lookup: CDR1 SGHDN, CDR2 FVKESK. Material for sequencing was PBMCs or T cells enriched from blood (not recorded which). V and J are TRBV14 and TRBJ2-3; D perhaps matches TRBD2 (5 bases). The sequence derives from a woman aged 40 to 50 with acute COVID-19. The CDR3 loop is CASSRKWGEGTDTQYF. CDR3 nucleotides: TGTGCCAGCAGCCGCAAGTGGGGAGAGGGCACAGATACGCAGTATTTT.